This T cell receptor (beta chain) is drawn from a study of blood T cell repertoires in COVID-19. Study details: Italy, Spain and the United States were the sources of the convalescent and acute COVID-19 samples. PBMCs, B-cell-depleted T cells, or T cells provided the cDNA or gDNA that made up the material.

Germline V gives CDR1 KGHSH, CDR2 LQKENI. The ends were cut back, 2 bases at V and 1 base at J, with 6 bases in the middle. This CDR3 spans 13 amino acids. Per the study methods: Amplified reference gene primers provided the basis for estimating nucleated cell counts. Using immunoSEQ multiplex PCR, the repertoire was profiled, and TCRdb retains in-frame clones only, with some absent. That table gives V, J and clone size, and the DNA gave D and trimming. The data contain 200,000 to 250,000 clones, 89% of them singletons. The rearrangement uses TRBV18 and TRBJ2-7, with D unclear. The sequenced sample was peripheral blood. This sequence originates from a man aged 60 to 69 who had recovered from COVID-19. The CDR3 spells CASSPVQSYEQYF. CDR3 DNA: TGTGCCAGCTCACCAGTTCAATCCTACGAGCAGTACTTC.